A single TCR beta chain is shown here with its context. Its antigen remains unknown. Researchers amplified the TCR beta CDR3 regions from RNA transcripts. First-round RT-PCR targeting the TCR CDR3 was performed with the HTBI primer set. TCRdb itself ran the multiplex PCR reads through MiXCR, one entry per CDR3 protein. The data show roughly 710,000 distinct CDR3 sequences, around 40% seen once. CDR1 and CDR2 from the germline V gene are SGHRS and YFSETQ. The length of the CDR3 is 17 residues. The J segment lost 4 bases and the V segment lost 0 bases, leaving 11 bases of the junction unmatched. This sample was included in a study of T cells in Graves' hyperthyroidism and ophthalmopathy. In the study overall: Peripheral blood specimens were obtained at initial diagnosis, prior to any treatment.

PBMCs were collected from an approximately 9.2 ml volume of fresh peripheral blood. Overall study results and limits: Most expanded thyroid clonotypes above 0.001 recurred in blood. The model's output predicted ophthalmopathy at a median of roughly seven months prior to onset.

Specimen: blood. This receptor was identified in a middle-aged woman with Graves' hyperthyroidism. This chain uses TRBV5-1 with TRBJ2-7; 9 nucleotides match TRBD2. In nucleotides, the CDR3 is TGCGCCAGCAGCTTGGCCATATTGCGGGAGGGCACTTACGAGCAGTACTTC. It translates to CASSLAILREGTYEQYF. The full variable domain, with the rest looked up from reference TRBV5-1 and TRBJ2-7, is KAGVTQTPRYLIKTRGQQVTLSCSPISGHRSVSWYQQTPGQGLQFLFEYFSETQRNKGNFPGRFSGRQFSNSRSEMNVSTLELGDSALYLCASSLAILREGTYEQYFGPGTRLTVT.